One T cell receptor beta chain is described in this entry. This likely reflects a read error, since a far larger clone is one base away. This record comes from a study of regulatory T cells in long-lasting Graves disease. As to time point: newly diagnosed GD, antithyroid drugs for less than 3 months. Construction of the TCR library relied on RNA isolated from PBMCs. The CDR3 extends over 14 amino acids. The germline gives CDR1 SGHAT, CDR2 FQDESV (reference sequence). Libraries of TCR beta came from iRepertoire HTBI primers plus Arm-PCR of CDR3 regions. TCRdb fed the multiplex PCR reads into MiXCR, producing one record per CDR3 protein. The profile covers approximately 400,000 distinct CDR3 sequences, with 14% to 15% appearing a single time and about 8.2% taken by the ten largest. These data were likewise used in another study, on T cells in Graves' hyperthyroidism and ophthalmopathy. Per that paper: An initial round of RT-PCR targeting the TCR CDR3 relied on the HTBI primer set.

The origin of this receptor is a woman in her 40s with Graves disease. The V call is TRBV11-1, the J call TRBJ2-5; weak D call: TRBD2 (5 bases). Sequencing was performed on peripheral blood mononuclear cells (PBMCs), taken at new diagnosis, from a patient treated with antithyroid drugs. CDR3 sequence reads: CASSLRSGIDEQCF. CDR3 nucleotides: TGTGCCAGCAGCTTACGTTCCGGGATCGATGAGCAGTGCTTC.